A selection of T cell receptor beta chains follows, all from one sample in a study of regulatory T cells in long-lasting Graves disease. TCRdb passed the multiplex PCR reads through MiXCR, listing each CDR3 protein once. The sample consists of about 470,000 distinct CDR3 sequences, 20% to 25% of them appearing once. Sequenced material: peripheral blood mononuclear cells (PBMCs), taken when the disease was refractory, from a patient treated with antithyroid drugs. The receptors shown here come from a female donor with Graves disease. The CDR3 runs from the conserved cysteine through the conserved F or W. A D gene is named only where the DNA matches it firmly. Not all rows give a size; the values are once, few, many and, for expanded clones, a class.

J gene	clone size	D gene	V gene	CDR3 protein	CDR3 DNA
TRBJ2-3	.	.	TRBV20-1	CSAQHSTLTDTQYF	TGCAGTGCCCAACACTCGACACTCACAGATACGCAGTATTTT
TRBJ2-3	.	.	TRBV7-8	CASSLARLPPPDTQYF	TGTGCCAGCAGCTTAGCGAGGCTCCCGCCCCCAGATACGCAGTATTTT
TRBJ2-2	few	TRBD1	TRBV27	CASSSSGGTDVTGELFF	TGTGCCAGCAGTTCCTCCGGTGGGACAGATGTCACCGGGGAGCTGTTTTTT
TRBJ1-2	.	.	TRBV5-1	CASRGPYTGQYGYTF	TGCGCCAGCAGGGGACCTTACACAGGGCAGTATGGCTACACCTTC
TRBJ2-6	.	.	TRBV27	CASSLKGTGTGANVLTF	TGTGCCAGCAGTTTAAAGGGTACGGGCACTGGGGCCAACGTCCTGACTTTC
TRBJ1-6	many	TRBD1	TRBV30	CASGQGAISPLHF	TGTGCCTCGGGACAGGGGGCGATTTCACCCCTCCACTTT
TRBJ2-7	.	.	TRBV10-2	CASILGGHSYEQYF	TGCGCCAGCATCCTGGGGGGACACTCCTACGAGCAGTACTTC
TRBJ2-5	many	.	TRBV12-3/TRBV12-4	CASSFFLSQGPGETQYF	TGTGCCAGCAGTTTTTTTCTATCACAGGGTCCTGGGGAGACCCAGTACTTC
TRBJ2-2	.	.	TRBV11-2	CASSFAGGFSGELFF	TGTGCCAGCAGCTTCGCAGGAGGTTTCTCCGGGGAGCTGTTTTTT
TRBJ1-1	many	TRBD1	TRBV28	CASLPGQGRAFF	TGTGCCAGCCTACCGGGACAGGGTAGAGCTTTCTTT
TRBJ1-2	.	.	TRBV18	CASSPEASLGYTF	TGTGCCAGCTCACCAGAGGCCTCGCTTGGCTACACCTTC
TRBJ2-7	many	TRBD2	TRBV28	CASGTSGSAEQYF	TGTGCCAGCGGAACTAGCGGGAGTGCCGAGCAGTACTTC
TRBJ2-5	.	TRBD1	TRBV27	CASSLRDRGLGETQYF	TGTGCCAGCAGTCTCCGGGACAGGGGGCTCGGGGAGACCCAGTACTTC
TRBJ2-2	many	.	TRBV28	CASSLLSRATGELFF	TGTGCCAGCAGTTTATTATCGCGGGCCACCGGGGAGCTGTTTTTT
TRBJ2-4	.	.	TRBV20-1	CSAREGGGNIQYF	TGCAGTGCTAGAGAAGGAGGCGGGAACATTCAGTACTTC
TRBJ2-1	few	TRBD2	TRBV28	CASSPVGGRSYNEQFF	TGTGCCAGCAGCCCAGTCGGGGGGAGATCCTACAATGAGCAGTTCTTC
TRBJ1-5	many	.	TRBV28	CASSLGGLSNQPQHF	TGTGCCAGCAGTTTGGGAGGACTGAGCAATCAGCCCCAGCATTTT
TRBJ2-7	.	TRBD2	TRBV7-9	CASARGGSYEQYF	TGTGCCAGCGCGCGGGGGGGCTCCTACGAGCAGTACTTC
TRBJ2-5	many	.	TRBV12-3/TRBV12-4	CASSLEQAQYF	TGTGCCAGCAGTTTAGAACAGGCCCAGTACTTC
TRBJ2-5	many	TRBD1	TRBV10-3	CAISEGFAGGYQEQETQYF	TGTGCCATCAGTGAGGGATTTGCAGGGGGCTACCAAGAGCAAGAGACCCAGTACTTC
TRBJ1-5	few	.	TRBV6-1	CASSETRSQAAQHF	TGTGCCAGCAGTGAAACCCGGTCCCAAGCGGCCCAGCATTTT
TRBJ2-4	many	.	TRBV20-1	CSASPSTSQNIQYF	TGCAGTGCTAGCCCTTCGACTAGTCAAAACATTCAGTACTTC
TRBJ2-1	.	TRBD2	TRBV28	CASSFGGGRYNEQFF	TGTGCCAGCAGTTTCGGGGGAGGGAGATACAATGAGCAGTTCTTC
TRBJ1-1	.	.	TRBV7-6	CASSLAWEGRNTEAFF	TGTGCCAGCAGCTTAGCGTGGGAAGGAAGGAACACTGAAGCTTTCTTT
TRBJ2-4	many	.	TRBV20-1	CSARDPPRGNIQYF	TGCAGTGCTAGAGATCCGCCCCGGGGGAACATTCAGTACTTC
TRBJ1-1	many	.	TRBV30	CAWLLGGEAFF	TGTGCCTGGCTCCTGGGGGGGGAAGCTTTCTTT
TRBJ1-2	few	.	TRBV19	CASSIGGPKWGGYTF	TGTGCCAGTAGTATCGGTGGACCCAAGTGGGGTGGCTACACCTTC
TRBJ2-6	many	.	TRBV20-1	CSANRAGANVLTF	TGCAGTGCTAACAGGGCTGGGGCCAACGTCCTGACTTTC
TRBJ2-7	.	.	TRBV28	CATRAVSSYEQYF	TGTGCCACCAGAGCGGTGAGCTCCTACGAGCAGTACTTC
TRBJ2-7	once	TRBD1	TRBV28	CASSSFAGTGGQDYEQYF	TGTGCCAGCAGTTCATTTGCGGGGACAGGGGGCCAGGACTACGAGCAGTACTTC
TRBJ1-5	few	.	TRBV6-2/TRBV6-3	CASSYSNQGLNQPQHF	TGTGCCAGCAGTTACTCGAACCAGGGCCTCAATCAGCCCCAGCATTTT
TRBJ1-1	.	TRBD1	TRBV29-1	CSVPGQGRDTEAFF	TGCAGCGTCCCCGGACAGGGAAGGGACACTGAAGCTTTCTTT
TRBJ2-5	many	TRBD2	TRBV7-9	CASSPPRLAGREGTQYF	TGTGCCAGCAGCCCACCCCGACTAGCGGGGAGAGAAGGGACCCAGTACTTC
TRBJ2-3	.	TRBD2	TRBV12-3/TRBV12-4	CASSPTSASGTGTQYF	TGTGCCAGCAGTCCAACCTCGGCTAGCGGCACAGGTACGCAGTATTTT
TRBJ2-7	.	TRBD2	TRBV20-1	CSARREGHYEQYF	TGCAGTGCTAGACGGGAGGGCCATTACGAGCAGTACTTC
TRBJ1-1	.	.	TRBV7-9	CASSDLGRLNTEAFF	TGTGCCAGCAGCGACCTGGGAAGATTGAACACTGAAGCTTTCTTT
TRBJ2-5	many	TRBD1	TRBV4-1	CASSLPGQQETQYF	TGCGCCAGCAGCCTACCGGGACAGCAAGAGACCCAGTACTTC
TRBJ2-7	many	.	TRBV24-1	CATSDSGHYYEQYF	TGTGCCACCAGTGATTCTGGACACTACTACGAGCAGTACTTC
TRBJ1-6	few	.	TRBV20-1	CSARPGDSPLHF	TGCAGTGCTAGACCGGGGGATTCACCCCTCCACTTT
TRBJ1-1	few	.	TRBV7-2	CAGSLWEGTEAFF	TGTGCCGGCAGCTTATGGGAGGGGACTGAAGCTTTCTTT
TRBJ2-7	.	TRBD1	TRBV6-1	CASWGTGLPYEQYF	TGTGCCAGCTGGGGGACAGGCCTCCCCTACGAGCAGTACTTC
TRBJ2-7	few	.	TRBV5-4	CASSLAFTPGRNYEQYF	TGTGCCAGCAGCTTGGCCTTCACGCCGGGACGGAACTACGAGCAGTACTTC
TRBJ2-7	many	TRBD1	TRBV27	CASGGQGPYEQYF	TGTGCCAGCGGGGGACAGGGACCCTACGAGCAGTACTTC
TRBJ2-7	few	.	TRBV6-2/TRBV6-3	CASSYGTNDDEQYF	TGTGCCAGCAGTTATGGGACAAATGACGACGAGCAGTACTTC
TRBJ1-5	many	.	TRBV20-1	CSARGWDGGYSNQPQHF	TGCAGTGCTAGAGGTTGGGACGGCGGTTATAGCAATCAGCCCCAGCATTTT
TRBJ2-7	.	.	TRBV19	CASSMWTDVGIRGAQSYEQYF	TGTGCCAGTAGTATGTGGACCGACGTAGGCATAAGGGGAGCGCAATCCTACGAGCAGTACTTC
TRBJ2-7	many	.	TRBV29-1	CSVEVAPSRQYF	TGCAGCGTTGAAGTGGCCCCCAGCCGGCAGTACTTC